This T cell receptor beta chain was recorded in a study of cytomegalovirus exposure and HLA in healthy donors. A multiplex PCR was run with 60 Vbeta primers and 13 Jbeta primers. Repertoires were generated with immunoSEQ multiplex PCR, while TCRdb's copy carries only in-frame clones and drops some. The sample carries around 300,000 clones, 70% to 90% recorded once. Findings and caveats of the study: Among the sequence variants, a highly shared cluster was likely an artifact of sequencing. Specific recognition of CMV antigens was confirmed in vitro for a few chains (all CMV-associated).

The sample holds a few counts of this clone. Its antigen is unidentified. CDR3 length: 14 amino acids. The germline V gene has CDR1 MNHEY and CDR2 SVGAGI. Trimming took 6 bases from V and 4 from J; bases not matched to a gene: 6. The sequencing sample was made of PBMCs. J is TRBJ1-1 and V is TRBV6-5; 9 bases align to TRBD1. This TCR came from a woman younger than 30 in good health and CMV-seronegative. In nucleotides, the CDR3 is TGTGCCAGCAGGTTACAGGGGGCGGGCACTGAAGCTTTCTTT. Its translation is CASRLQGAGTEAFF.